The 15 T cell receptor beta chains presented below share a single source sample, sequenced in a study of T cell repertoires in cytomegalovirus infection. MiXCR, run by TCRdb on the reads, gives a single entry per CDR3 protein. The profile shows 200,000 to 300,000 distinct CDR3 sequences, about an eighth of them singletons. Material: PBMCs. Receptor source: a human donor in good health (CMV status not recorded). Some clones in this sample may be carry-over from other donors' samples.

The J gene is TRBJ1-1, the V gene TRBV12-5; 11 nucleotides agree with TRBD1. The CDR3 contains 13 residues. Germline CDR1 LGHNT, CDR2 FRNRAP. The ends lost 9 bases at V and 4 bases at J; junction bases unmatched: 4. The CDR3 DNA reads as TGTGCTAGCAGGGACAGGGGGTTCACTGAAGCTTTCTTT. It is translated as CASRDRGFTEAFF.

This sequence joins TRBV11-3 and TRBJ2-7; a possible D gene is TRBD2 (6 bases). CDR1 SGHNT and CDR2 YENEEA come from the germline V gene. V lost 4 bases and J 4 bases, leaving 17 bases between the germline ends. The CDR3 runs 15 residues. The DNA for the CDR3 is TGTGCCAGCAGCTCAGGCCCGGGACTCACTTACGAGCAGTACTTC. Translated: CASSSGPGLTYEQYF. Full variable domain (rest looked up from reference TRBV11-3 and TRBJ2-7): EAGVVQSPRYKIIEKKQPVAFWCNPISGHNTLYWYLQNLGQGPELLIRYENEEAVDDSQLPKDRFSAERLKGVDSTLKIQPAELGDSAVYLCASSSGPGLTYEQYFGPGTRLTVT.

V gene TRBV29-1 combines with J gene TRBJ1-4; 8 nucleotides match TRBD1. Germline V gene data show CDR1 as SQVTM and CDR2 as ANQGSEA. Trimming took 6 bases from V and 6 from J; bases not matched to a gene: 6. This CDR3 spans 13 amino acids. CDR3 amino acids: CSVIQGADEKLFF. The CDR3 DNA reads TGCAGCGTCATCCAGGGGGCGGATGAAAAACTGTTTTTT.

The genes are TRBV6-5 and TRBJ2-7, with 7 bases fitting TRBD1. CDR3 length equals 13 residues. V gave up 6 bases and J gave up 5 bases; unmatched junction bases: 7. CDR1 and CDR2 (germline): MNHEY, SVGAGI. CDR3 coding DNA: TGTGCCAGCAGCCAGGGGGATCGTAACGAGCAGTACTTC. Translated: CASSQGDRNEQYF.

In this sample, this clonotype turned up many times. CDR3 sequence: CASSSFVTSGGYNEQFF. CDR3 in DNA: TGTGCCAGCAGCTCCTTCGTGACTAGCGGGGGGTACAATGAGCAGTTCTTC. The rearrangement uses TRBV7-6 and TRBJ2-1, with TRBD2 matching over 13 bases. The CDR3 is 17 amino acids. The J segment lost 4 bases and the V segment lost 4 bases, leaving 7 bases of the junction unmatched. Germline lookup yields CDR1 SGHVS and CDR2 FNYEAQ.

This clonotype was seen at least ten times. This chain links TRBV7-2 with TRBJ2-2; D is perhaps TRBD1 (6 bases). The CDR3 is made up of 15 amino acids. V was clipped by 1 base and J by 7 bases, with 13 bases between them. Germline V gene sequence: CDR1 SGHTA, CDR2 FQGNSA. The CDR3: CASSLVARGFGELFF. CDR3 bases: TGTGCCAGCAGCTTAGTGGCCAGGGGCTTCGGGGAGCTGTTTTTT.

In this sample, this clonotype turned up many times. The J gene is TRBJ2-2, the V gene TRBV6-2 or TRBV6-3, with TRBD2 matching 10 bases. Germline V gives CDR1 MNHEY, CDR2 SVGEGT. The CDR3 totals 19 residues. After removal of 2 bases from V and 6 bases from J, the junction contained 15 bases not matched to a gene. CDR3: CASSYGFIALAGVSGELFF. As DNA, the CDR3 is TGTGCCAGCAGTTACGGGTTTATAGCCCTAGCGGGAGTTTCCGGGGAGCTGTTTTTT.

This clonotype has just a few counts. The chain carries TRBV10-1 and TRBJ1-2, with TRBD1 matching over 9 bases. V lost 6 bases to trimming and J lost 8 bases; unmatched junction nucleotides: 7. This CDR3 is 13 amino acids long. In germline, CDR1 is WNHNN, CDR2 SYGVQD (reference sequence). DNA for the CDR3: TGCGCCAGCAGCGGGGGGGACAGGGTCGGCTACACCTTC. This sequence encodes CASSGGDRVGYTF.

A note on this clonotype: One end of the junction does not line up with germline, which may come from a read error. V gene TRBV10-3 combines with J gene TRBJ2-5; no firm D call. The CDR3 is 12 amino acids. Germline CDR1 and CDR2: ENHRY and SYGVKD. The chain's CDR3 is CAINEPGETQYF. Here the CDR3 DNA reads TGTGCCATCAATGAGCCTGGAGAGACCCAGTACTTC.

In this sample, this clonotype turned up once. This chain links TRBV7-3 with TRBJ1-2; TRBD1 might be the D (6 bases). CDR1 and CDR2 (germline): SGHTA, FQGTGA. The ends were cut back, 3 bases at V and 8 bases at J, with 13 bases in the middle. The CDR3 runs to 13 residues. CDR3 loop: CASSFAGATGYTF. In nucleotides, the CDR3 is TGTGCCAGCAGCTTTGCAGGGGCCACCGGCTACACCTTC.

The chain employs TRBV7-6 and TRBJ2-2, with a tentative D call TRBD1 (5 bases). Trimming took 8 bases from V and 4 from J, leaving 20 bases between them. Germline CDR1 reads SGHVS; CDR2 reads FNYEAQ. The CDR3 is made up of 16 amino acids. The CDR3 DNA sequence: TGTGCCAGCTACTTCCGTTGGGGCCAGCGCACCGGGGAGCTGTTTTTT. Its protein product is CASYFRWGQRTGELFF.

There are a few counts of this clonotype. The V call is TRBV19, the J call TRBJ2-6; unclear D gene. The CDR3 has 15 residues. CDR1 is LNHDA and CDR2 is SQIVND in the germline V gene (reference sequence). V lost 5 bases and J lost 0, with 8 bases in between. The CDR3: CASSPLRSGANVLTF. The CDR3 DNA reads as TGTGCCAGTAGTCCTCTGCGCTCTGGGGCCAACGTCCTGACTTTC.

The rearrangement joins TRBV6-5 to TRBJ1-6; TRBD1 might be the D (6 bases). The germline gives CDR1 MNHEY, CDR2 SVGAGI. The length of the CDR3 is 15 residues. V lost 6 bases to trimming and J lost 7 bases, with 16 bases between them. CDR3 sequence: CASSGRGARNSPLHF. The CDR3 DNA reads as TGTGCCAGCAGCGGAAGGGGGGCCCGGAATTCACCCCTCCACTTT.

The gene calls are TRBV6-1 and TRBJ2-3; no firm D call. The V gene's germline CDR1 is MNHNS and CDR2 SASEGT. The CDR3 runs to 11 residues. With 3 bases removed from V and 4 bases from J, the gap between germline ends came to 2 bases. The CDR3 is CASSDSDTQYF. CDR3 nucleotide sequence: TGTGCCAGCAGTGACTCAGATACGCAGTATTTT.

The table lists this clonotype with a few counts. The gene calls are TRBV11-3 and TRBJ2-7, with D possibly TRBD2 on 6 matching bases. The CDR3 consists of 13 residues. The V and J ends lost 5 bases and 7 bases respectively, with 15 bases between them. Per germline, CDR1 SGHNT and CDR2 YENEEA. CDR3 DNA sequence: TGTGCCAGCAGCCTTGGATTAGGAGGGGAGCAGTACTTC. Residues: CASSLGLGGEQYF.